These 31 T cell receptor beta chains came from one sample sequenced in a study of blood T cell repertoires in COVID-19. Here immunoSEQ multiplex PCR was the method, and the copy in TCRdb shows in-frame clones only, minus some. The repertoire holds 130,000 to 150,000 clones, with 60% to 85% as singletons. The sequencing input was peripheral blood. The receptors originated from a woman aged 55 to 70 with acute or convalescent COVID-19.

The J gene is TRBJ2-1, the V gene TRBV5-4; TRBD2 is a possible D gene (6 bases). The V gene lost 4 bases and the J gene lost 7 bases, with 18 bases spanning the gap. CDR1 is SGHNT and CDR2 is YYREEE in the germline V gene (reference sequence). CDR3 length: 15 amino acids. Here the CDR3 DNA reads TGTGCCAGCAGCCCCCCCGGGCGGGAACTTAATGAGCAGTTCTTC. As protein: CASSPPGRELNEQFF.

The V call is TRBV9, the J call TRBJ2-2; 12 bases map to TRBD2. The CDR3 runs to 16 residues. Germline V gene sequence: CDR1 SGDLS, CDR2 YYNGEE. V shed 2 bases and J 4 bases; nucleotides not matched to a gene: 3. The CDR3 reads CASSVSLAGGTGELFF. The CDR3 bases are TGTGCCAGCAGCGTCTCACTAGCGGGGGGCACCGGGGAGCTGTTTTTT.

V usage is TRBV9 and J usage is TRBJ2-3; the D gene is possibly TRBD1 (6 bases). The germline CDR1 and CDR2 sequences are SGDLS and YYNGEE. The length of the CDR3 is 14 residues. V was pared by 6 bases and J by 1 base, with 12 bases between. This CDR3 is CASNRGQGTDTQYF. Written as DNA, the CDR3 is TGTGCCAGCAACCGGGGACAAGGCACAGATACGCAGTATTTT.

The chain recombines TRBV28 with TRBJ2-5, with unresolved D. This CDR3 is 14 amino acids long. V lost 3 bases, J lost 5 bases, and 13 bases lay in between. The germline V gene encodes CDR1 MDHEN and CDR2 SYDVKM. The CDR3 spells CASSLRTSGETQYF. CDR3 sequence (DNA): TGTGCCAGCAGTTTGAGAACTTCCGGTGAGACCCAGTACTTC.

The rearrangement links TRBV6-1 to TRBJ1-5; 9 bases align to TRBD1. Per the germline V gene, CDR1 is MNHNS and CDR2 is SASEGT. V lost 2 bases to trimming and J lost 7 bases; unmatched junction nucleotides: 9. This CDR3 is 16 amino acids long. CDR3 protein: CASSESRNRGQQPQHF. The CDR3 coding sequence is TGTGCCAGCAGTGAATCCAGAAACAGGGGGCAACAGCCCCAGCATTTT.

The J gene is TRBJ1-4, the V gene TRBV4-1, with a possible D match to TRBD1 (6 bases). This CDR3 is built from 16 residues. CDR1 is MGHRA, CDR2 YSYEKL, per germline. V gave up 0 bases and J gave up 7 bases, with 15 bases separating them. This chain's CDR3 is CASSQDRARGSEKLFF. The CDR3 DNA reads as TGCGCCAGCAGCCAAGATCGGGCCAGGGGAAGTGAAAAACTGTTTTTT.

This rearrangement joins TRBV5-6 to TRBJ1-2; D is unclear. Deletions cut 0 bases from V and 4 bases from J, with 13 bases between. Looked up from germline, CDR1 is SGHDT and CDR2 is YYEEEE. The length of the CDR3 is 15 residues. The CDR3 DNA reads TGTGCCAGCAGCTTGGAACCCACTACCCCCTATGGCTACACCTTC. Protein product: CASSLEPTTPYGYTF.

This chain joins TRBV19 and TRBJ1-1, with a weak D call TRBD1 (6 bases). This CDR3 spans 16 amino acids. Trimming took 7 bases from V and 5 from J, leaving 23 bases between them. Germline lookup yields CDR1 LNHDA and CDR2 SQIVND (reference sequence). CDR3 bases: TGTGCCAGTATATCCCACTGGGACAATCAGAAAACTGAAGCTTTCTTT. Amino acid sequence: CASISHWDNQKTEAFF.

The chain has TRBV11-1 and TRBJ2-7; 11 bases align to TRBD2. The CDR3 is 15 residues long. CDR1 SGHAT and CDR2 FQDESV come from the germline V gene (reference sequence). V trimming: 5 bases; J trimming: 4 bases; junction bases outside the gene matches: 7. The chain's CDR3 is CASSPRLAGLYEQYF. The CDR3 DNA sequence: TGTGCCAGCAGCCCTAGACTAGCGGGACTGTACGAGCAGTACTTC.

This clone was counted between two and nine times. V usage is TRBV11-2 and J usage is TRBJ2-7; TRBD1 matches 7 bases. In germline, CDR1 is SGHAT, CDR2 FQNNGV. V trimming: 3 bases; J trimming: 3 bases; junction bases outside the gene matches: 5. The CDR3 length is 14 residues. CDR3 region: CASSFSPGGYEQYF. The CDR3 bases are TGTGCCAGCAGCTTCTCGCCAGGGGGCTACGAGCAGTACTTC.

In DNA form, the CDR3 reads TGTGCCAGCGGAGACAGGAAAGAGACCCAGTACTTC. Amino acids: CASGDRKETQYF. V is TRBV28 and J is TRBJ2-5, with D possibly matching TRBD1 (6 bases). V was pared by 8 bases and J by 3 bases, with 10 bases between. This CDR3 spans 12 amino acids. CDR1 and CDR2 (germline): MDHEN, SYDVKM. Supplemented by reference TRBV28 and TRBJ2-5, the full variable domain reads DVKVTQSSRYLVKRTGEKVFLECVQDMDHENMFWYRQDPGLGLRLIYFSYDVKMKEKGDIPEGYSVSREKKERFSLILESASTNQTSMYLCASGDRKETQYFGPGTRLLVL.

The chain recombines TRBV11-3 with TRBJ2-7; D is perhaps TRBD1 (5 bases). The CDR3 is 17 residues long. Trimming shortened V by 9 bases and J by 7 bases, and 31 bases separated the two germline ends. Germline V gene lookup returns CDR1 SGHNT and CDR2 YENEEA. The CDR3 is CARPTDTLARRKAEQYF. CDR3 bases: TGTGCCAGACCGACGGACACGCTGGCACGCAGGAAAGCAGAGCAGTACTTC.

The chain recombines TRBV5-1 with TRBJ2-1, with D perhaps TRBD2 (5 bases). Germline assignment: CDR1 SGHRS and CDR2 YFSETQ. Trimming removed 0 bases from V and 2 bases from J, with 12 bases in between. This CDR3 has 16 residues. Here the CDR3 reads CASSLVIPTTYNEQFF. The CDR3 coding sequence is TGCGCCAGCAGCTTGGTCATACCGACTACCTACAATGAGCAGTTCTTC.

This chain links TRBV18 with TRBJ1-1; TRBD1 agrees at 9 bases. In germline, CDR1 is KGHSH, CDR2 LQKENI. The CDR3 is 15 residues long. V lost 6 bases and J lost 2; bases outside the gene matches: 7. The CDR3 reads CASSQRTGANTEAFF. The CDR3 bases are TGTGCCAGCTCCCAACGGACAGGGGCCAACACTGAAGCTTTCTTT.

The J gene is TRBJ1-1, the V gene TRBV7-2; TRBD1 might be the D (6 bases). CDR1 is SGHTA and CDR2 is FQGNSA in the germline V gene. With 5 bases removed from V and 3 bases from J, the gap between germline ends came to 13 bases. The CDR3 consists of 14 residues. CDR3 sequence (DNA): TGTGCCAGCAGCAAAACGACAGGATACACTGAAGCTTTCTTT. Its protein is CASSKTTGYTEAFF.

This clone was detected a few times. The gene calls are TRBV19 and TRBJ2-3; D perhaps matches TRBD2 (5 bases). The germline V and J ends were trimmed by 7 bases and 4 bases, with 15 bases remaining between them. This CDR3 contains 14 residues. The germline V gene has CDR1 LNHDA and CDR2 SQIVND (reference sequence). The DNA of the CDR3 is TGTGCCAGTACCTCGGGTCTAGCTTCAGATACGCAGTATTTT. Encoded protein: CASTSGLASDTQYF.

The J gene is TRBJ2-4, the V gene TRBV30; a weak D match, TRBD2 (5 bases). The CDR3 loop spans 11 amino acids. Per the germline V gene, CDR1 is GTSNPN and CDR2 is SVGIG (reference sequence). CDR3 DNA: TGTTCCGGACTAGCCAAAAACATTCAGTACTTC. Its protein is CSGLAKNIQYF.

J is TRBJ2-2 and V is TRBV7-9; D gene ambiguous. Germline loops: CDR1 SEHNR, CDR2 FQNEAQ (reference sequence). V gave up 4 bases and J gave up 7 bases, with 4 bases separating them. The CDR3 is made up of 11 amino acids. The CDR3 nucleotides read TGTGCCAGCAGCTACATCGGGGAGCTGTTTTTT. Translating gives CASSYIGELFF. Based on the CDR3 plus reference TRBV7-9 and TRBJ2-2, the full variable domain is DTGVSQNPRHKITKRGQNVTFRCDPISEHNRLYWYRQTLGQGPEFLTYFQNEAQLEKSRLLSDRFSAERPKGSFSTLEIQRTEQGDSAMYLCASSYIGELFFGEGSRLTVL.

Of note for this clone: A far larger clone is off by one base, so a read error is likely. The sample carries other DNA sequences with the same CDR3. This sequence joins TRBV11-2 and TRBJ2-4; the match to TRBD2 covers 7 bases. Germline V gives CDR1 SGHAT, CDR2 FQNNGV. The CDR3 totals 13 residues. CDR3 nucleotides: TGTGCCACCAGCCTCTGGGGGGGGGAGTTTCAGTACTTC. Translation gives CATSLWGGEFQYF.

The V gene is TRBV7-2, the J gene TRBJ2-1, with D perhaps matching TRBD2 (6 bases). CDR3 length: 15 amino acids. V was pared by 1 base and J by 8 bases, with 15 bases between. Germline-derived CDR1 and CDR2 are SGHTA and FQGNSA. DNA for the CDR3: TGTGCCAGCAGCTTAGTTGGTTGGAGGGGCGATGAGCAGTTCTTC. It codes for CASSLVGWRGDEQFF.

The rearrangement uses TRBV4-2 and TRBJ2-7, with D possibly being TRBD2 (6 bases). CDR3 length equals 15 residues. Trimming took off 4 bases at V and 7 bases at J, with 20 bases between the two ends. The germline gives CDR1 LGHNA, CDR2 YNFKEQ. The CDR3 coding sequence is TGTGCCAGCAGCCGACATCGGGACTTGCGTCAGGAGCAGTACTTC. It is translated as CASSRHRDLRQEQYF.

This clone was seen a single time. The rearrangement joins TRBV2 to TRBJ2-3, with a weak D call TRBD2 (5 bases). Germline V gives CDR1 SNHLY, CDR2 FYNNEI. This CDR3 is 15 amino acids long. The V end was cut by 6 bases, the J end by 3 bases, with 16 bases between. This chain's CDR3 is CASSDRGSLTDTQYF. Here the CDR3 DNA reads TGTGCCAGCAGCGACCGGGGAAGCTTAACAGATACGCAGTATTTT.

The V gene is TRBV3-1 (or the pseudogene TRBV3-2), the J gene TRBJ2-5; 7 bases fit TRBD2. There are 15 residues in the CDR3. Germline CDR1 is LGHDT and CDR2 is YNNKEL (reference sequence). The J segment lost 1 base and the V segment lost 0 bases, leaving 2 bases of the junction unmatched. The CDR3 spells CASSQDGLVQETQYF. The CDR3 bases are TGTGCCAGCAGCCAAGATGGACTAGTCCAAGAGACCCAGTACTTC.

Worth noting for this clone: Other nucleotide sequences from this sample produce the same CDR3. The gene calls are TRBV19 and TRBJ2-5, with 8 bases aligning to TRBD1. The CDR3 is 15 amino acids. From germline, CDR1 is LNHDA and CDR2 SQIVND (reference sequence). J lost 5 bases, V lost 3 bases, and 8 bases had no gene match. The CDR3 spells CASSISQGARETQYF. The CDR3 nucleotides are TGTGCCAGTAGTATCAGCCAGGGGGCGAGGGAGACCCAGTACTTC.

The chain has TRBV4-1 and TRBJ2-7; TRBD2 agrees at 8 bases. This CDR3 comprises 15 residues. Losses at the gene ends were 1 base for V and 3 bases for J; bases not matched to a gene: 5. Germline values: CDR1 MGHRA, CDR2 YSYEKL. The CDR3 DNA sequence: TGCGCCAGCAGCCAAGTGGTCGGGAGGGGCTACGAGCAGTACTTC. It translates to CASSQVVGRGYEQYF.

V usage is TRBV4-1 and J usage is TRBJ2-1; 7 bases are shared with TRBD2. The CDR3 totals 15 residues. V trimming: 1 base; J trimming: 3 bases; junction bases outside the gene matches: 3. Germline V gives CDR1 MGHRA, CDR2 YSYEKL. The CDR3, as DNA: TGCGCCAGCAGCCAAGTGGGGACTAACTACAATGAGCAGTTCTTC. Residues: CASSQVGTNYNEQFF.

This clone has a handful of counts. This chain uses TRBV19 with TRBJ2-1; 7 bases fit TRBD2. Trimming at V came to 6 bases and at J to 6 bases, leaving 11 bases not matched to a gene. This CDR3 spans 15 amino acids. The germline V gene encodes CDR1 LNHDA and CDR2 SQIVND (reference sequence). The CDR3 bases are TGTGCCAGTAGGCCTCCCACGGGAGGAGCCAATGAGCAGTTCTTC. This translates into CASRPPTGGANEQFF. The whole variable domain, remainder taken from reference TRBV19 and TRBJ2-1, is DGGITQSPKYLFRKEGQNVTLSCEQNLNHDAMYWYRQDPGQGLRLIYYSQIVNDFQKGDIAEGYSVSREKKESFPLTVTSAQKNPTAFYLCASRPPTGGANEQFFGPGTRLTVL.

The chain has TRBV28 and TRBJ1-2, with TRBD1 matching 10 bases. The CDR3 is made up of 15 amino acids. From germline, CDR1 is MDHEN and CDR2 SYDVKM. Trimming at V came to 6 bases and at J to 6 bases, leaving 10 bases not matched to a gene. Here the CDR3 reads CASSDSGTGENGYTF. Written as DNA, the CDR3 is TGTGCCAGCAGCGATTCCGGGACAGGGGAAAATGGCTACACCTTC.

The CDR3 sequence: CAISGTGDGTPLHF. Here the CDR3 DNA reads TGTGCCATCAGTGGGACAGGGGACGGTACACCCCTCCACTTT. This sequence joins TRBV10-3 and TRBJ1-6; 9 bases are a match to TRBD1. Germline CDR1 is ENHRY and CDR2 is SYGVKD. This CDR3 contains 14 residues. Unmatched junction bases numbered 6, after V lost 4 bases and J lost 11 bases.

The genes are TRBV4-1 and TRBJ2-3, with no clear D. V was pared by 0 bases and J by 0 bases, with 13 bases between. The CDR3 is 17 residues long. The V gene's germline CDR1 is MGHRA and CDR2 YSYEKL. CDR3 DNA sequence: TGCGCCAGCAGCCAAGATCGATGGCCTCCTAGCACAGATACGCAGTATTTT. Translation gives CASSQDRWPPSTDTQYF.

V usage is TRBV7-8 and J usage is TRBJ1-4; no definite D call. This CDR3 contains 14 residues. Trimming shortened V by 5 bases and J by 6 bases, and 13 bases separated the two germline ends. The germline V gene encodes CDR1 SGHVS and CDR2 FQNEAQ. The CDR3 protein is CASSLTIMDEKLFF. As DNA, the CDR3 is TGTGCCAGCAGCCTGACAATTATGGATGAAAAACTGTTTTTT.